What follows describes a single TCR beta chain. Between the trimmed V and J ends, which lost 5 bases and 5 bases, there was a span of 16 bases. There are 14 residues in the CDR3. Germline V lookup: CDR1 SGHRS, CDR2 YFSETQ. In the study's own analysis: By means of reference gene primer amplification, nucleated cell counts were estimated. The table came from immunoSEQ multiplex PCR; TCRdb's copy has only in-frame clones and leaves some out. D and trimming come from the DNA, and the V and J calls and clone size come from that table. Of roughly 26,000 clones listed, roughly 66% are singletons. The data are from a study of blood T cell repertoires in COVID-19. About the study: Acute-phase and convalescent COVID-19 samples originated in the United States, Italy and Spain. PBMCs, B-cell-depleted T cells, or T cells were the source of the cDNA or gDNA that made up the material.

This clonotype was sampled from a man in his sixties with active or convalescent COVID-19. The sequenced material came from peripheral blood. The chain couples TRBV5-1 to TRBJ1-1; perhaps TRBD1 as D (5 bases). The CDR3 DNA reads TGCGCCAGCAGAGACCTCAGGGAAAGGACTGAAGCTTTCTTT. Translating gives CASRDLRERTEAFF.